Listed below are T cell receptor beta chains from one sample, sequenced in a study of shared clonotypes between healthy human individuals. Data came from immunoSEQ multiplex PCR; TCRdb stores just in-frame clones and leaves some out. The sample yields approximately 1,500,000 clones, roughly 96% seen once. Sequencing was performed on naive CD4+ T cells sorted from blood. Receptors originate from a man under 40 in good health. The CDR3 runs from the conserved cysteine through the conserved F or W. A D gene is named only where the DNA matches it firmly. Expanded clones get a size class; other rows say once, few or many, or leave the size out.

J | D | V | size | CDR3 | DNA
TRBJ1-2 | . | TRBV7-2 | once | CASSLDDNRIWGYTF | TGTGCCAGCAGCTTAGATGATAACCGAATCTGGGGCTACACCTTC
TRBJ2-2 | . | TRBV5-8 | . | CASSLRVTGELFF | TGTGCCAGCAGCTTGAGAGTTACCGGGGAGCTGTTTTTT
TRBJ2-6 | . | TRBV6-4 | . | CASSKSSGANVLTF | TGTGCCAGCAGCAAGAGCTCTGGGGCCAACGTCCTGACTTTC
TRBJ2-5 | TRBD1 | TRBV9 | once | CASSVTGQGLQETQYF | TGTGCCAGCAGCGTCACCGGACAGGGACTCCAAGAGACCCAGTACTTC
TRBJ2-7 | TRBD1 | TRBV18 | . | CASSPLDRASEQYF | TGTGCCAGCTCACCTCTGGACAGGGCATCCGAGCAGTACTTC
TRBJ2-7 | TRBD2 | TRBV11-3 | . | CASSLGGGSYEQYF | TGTGCCAGCAGCTTAGGGGGAGGGAGCTACGAGCAGTACTTC
TRBJ2-1 | TRBD1 | TRBV19 | . | CASSTRQGSYNEQFF | TGTGCCAGTAGTACCCGACAGGGCTCCTACAATGAGCAGTTCTTC
TRBJ2-1 | TRBD2 | TRBV28 | . | CASSFSGSRNEQFF | TGTGCCAGCAGTTTTAGCGGGAGTCGGAATGAGCAGTTCTTC
TRBJ2-1 | TRBD2 | TRBV5-8 | . | CASSLGTSSYNEQFF | TGTGCCAGCAGCTTAGGGACTAGCTCCTACAATGAGCAGTTCTTC
TRBJ2-7 | . | TRBV4-3 | . | CASSRDLESSYEQYF | TGCGCCAGCAGCCGGGACTTGGAAAGCTCCTACGAGCAGTACTTC
TRBJ2-7 | . | TRBV7-2 | . | CASSPSVPSLEQYF | TGTGCCAGCAGCCCAAGTGTACCTTCCCTCGAGCAGTACTTC
TRBJ2-3 | . | TRBV30 | once | CAWRGRVTDTQYF | TGTGCCTGGAGGGGCAGGGTTACAGATACGCAGTATTTT
TRBJ2-5 | . | TRBV27 | . | CASSLYRTRETQYF | TGTGCCAGCAGTTTATATAGAACGCGGGAGACCCAGTACTTC
TRBJ1-4 | TRBD1 | TRBV2 | once | CASSRTGPTEKLFF | TGTGCCAGCAGTCGGACAGGACCAACGGAAAAACTGTTTTTT
TRBJ2-3 | . | TRBV11-1 | . | CASSSTDTQYF | TGTGCCAGCAGCTCTACGGATACGCAGTATTTT
TRBJ2-3 | . | TRBV18 | . | CASSPKVRDTDTQYF | TGTGCCAGCTCACCTAAGGTCAGGGATACAGATACGCAGTATTTT
TRBJ2-7 | TRBD2 | TRBV5-4 | . | CASKGTSGSREQYF | TGTGCCAGCAAAGGGACTAGCGGGAGCCGCGAGCAGTACTTC
TRBJ2-7 | TRBD2 | TRBV5-1 | . | CASSSGLAETYEQYF | TGCGCCAGCAGCTCGGGACTAGCGGAAACCTACGAGCAGTACTTC
TRBJ2-7 | . | TRBV7-3 | . | CASSLFPSYEQYF | TGTGCCAGCAGCCTTTTTCCCTCCTACGAGCAGTACTTC
TRBJ2-5 | . | TRBV5-1 | . | CASSLERGTQYF | TGCGCCAGCAGCTTGGAGCGTGGGACCCAGTACTTC
TRBJ1-1 | . | TRBV5-6 | . | CASSLGRRSTEAFF | TGTGCCAGCAGCTTGGGTAGGCGATCTACTGAAGCTTTCTTT
TRBJ2-1 | . | TRBV5-1 | . | CASSLEGRRAWSSYNEQFF | TGCGCCAGCAGCTTGGAGGGAAGGAGGGCCTGGAGCTCCTACAATGAGCAGTTCTTC
TRBJ2-2 | . | TRBV11-2 | . | CASSLVSSSENTGELFF | TGTGCCAGCAGCTTAGTCTCTTCCTCAGAAAACACCGGGGAGCTGTTTTTT
TRBJ2-1 | . | TRBV10-3 | . | CAISERVASYNEQFF | TGTGCCATCAGTGAGCGGGTAGCAAGCTACAATGAGCAGTTCTTC
TRBJ2-1 | . | TRBV18 | . | CASEAVNEQFF | TGTGCCAGCGAGGCGGTCAATGAGCAGTTCTTC
TRBJ1-2 | . | TRBV18 | . | CASSPLSRQVPSRDAF | TGTGCCAGCTCACCACTTTCTAGACAGGTCCCCTCTCGAGACGCCTTC
TRBJ2-7 | . | TRBV6-1 | . | CASRQGIGYEQYF | TGTGCCAGCAGGCAGGGTATCGGCTACGAGCAGTACTTC
TRBJ1-2 | TRBD1 | TRBV7-9 | . | CASSFGQGDYGYTF | TGTGCCAGCAGCTTCGGACAGGGGGACTATGGCTACACCTTC
TRBJ1-3 | . | TRBV7-9 | . | CATEPSGGNTIYF | TGTGCCACCGAGCCGTCGGGGGGAAACACCATATATTTT
TRBJ2-1 | TRBD2 | TRBV29-1 | once | CSVEEGGGRRSYNEQFF | TGCAGCGTTGAAGAGGGTGGCGGGAGGCGCTCCTACAATGAGCAGTTCTTC
TRBJ2-7 | . | TRBV28 | . | CASRAGTNLYEQYF | TGTGCCAGCAGGGCCGGGACAAATTTATACGAGCAGTACTTC
TRBJ1-3 | . | TRBV7-9 | . | CASSSDRLGNTIYF | TGTGCCAGCAGTTCTGACAGGCTCGGGAACACCATATATTTT
TRBJ2-7 | . | TRBV6-1 | . | CASRESAGLYEQYF | TGTGCCAGCAGGGAGTCGGCAGGGTTGTACGAGCAGTACTTC
TRBJ2-1 | . | TRBV6-5 | . | CASSYSSQADNEQFF | TGTGCCAGCAGTTACTCGAGCCAGGCTGACAATGAGCAGTTCTTC
TRBJ1-4 | TRBD1 | TRBV6-1 | . | CASSHASGTGEKLFF | TGTGCCAGCAGTCATGCCTCCGGGACAGGTGAAAAACTGTTTTTT
TRBJ1-1 | TRBD1 | TRBV5-1 | . | CASAGGTGVDTEAFF | TGCGCCAGCGCCGGGGGGACAGGGGTTGACACTGAAGCTTTCTTT
TRBJ2-7 | TRBD1 | TRBV5-4 | . | CASSRQGSYEQYF | TGTGCCAGCAGCCGACAGGGTTCCTACGAGCAGTACTTC
TRBJ1-3 | . | TRBV5-5 | . | CASSEGAGNTIYF | TGTGCCAGCAGCGAGGGCGCTGGAAACACCATATATTTT
TRBJ2-5 | TRBD1 | TRBV5-6 | . | CASSFPWDRGLKETQYF | TGTGCCAGCAGCTTCCCTTGGGACAGGGGGCTTAAGGAGACCCAGTACTTC